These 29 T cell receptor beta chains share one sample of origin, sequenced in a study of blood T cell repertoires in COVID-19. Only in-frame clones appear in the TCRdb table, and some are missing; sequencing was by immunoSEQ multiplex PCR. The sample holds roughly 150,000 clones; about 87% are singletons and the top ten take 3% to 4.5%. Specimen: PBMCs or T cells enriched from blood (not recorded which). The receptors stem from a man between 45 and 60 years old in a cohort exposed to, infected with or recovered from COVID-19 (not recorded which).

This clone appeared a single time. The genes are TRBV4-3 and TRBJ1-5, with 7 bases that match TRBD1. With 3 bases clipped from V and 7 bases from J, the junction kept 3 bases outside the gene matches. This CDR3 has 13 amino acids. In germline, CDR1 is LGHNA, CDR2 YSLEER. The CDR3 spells CASSQTGKQPQHF. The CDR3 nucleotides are TGCGCCAGCAGCCAGACAGGGAAACAGCCCCAGCATTTT.

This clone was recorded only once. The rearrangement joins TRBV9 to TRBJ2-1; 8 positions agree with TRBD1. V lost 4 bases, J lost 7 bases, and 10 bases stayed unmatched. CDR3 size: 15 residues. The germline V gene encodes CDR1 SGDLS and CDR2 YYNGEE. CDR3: CASSYGQGAENEQFF. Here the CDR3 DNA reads TGTGCCAGCAGCTACGGACAGGGAGCTGAAAATGAGCAGTTCTTC.

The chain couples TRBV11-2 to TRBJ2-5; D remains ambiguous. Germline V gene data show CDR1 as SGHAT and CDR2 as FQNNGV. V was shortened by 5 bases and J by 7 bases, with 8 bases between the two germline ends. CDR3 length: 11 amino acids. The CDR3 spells CASSKSLTQYF. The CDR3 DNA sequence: TGTGCCAGCAGCAAATCCCTGACCCAGTACTTC.

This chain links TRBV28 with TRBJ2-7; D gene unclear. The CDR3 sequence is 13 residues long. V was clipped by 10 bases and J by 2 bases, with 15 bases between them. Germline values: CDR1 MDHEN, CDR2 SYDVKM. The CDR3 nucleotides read TGTGCCACCCGTCTGGCGCGGACCTACGAGCAGTACTTC. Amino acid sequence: CATRLARTYEQYF.

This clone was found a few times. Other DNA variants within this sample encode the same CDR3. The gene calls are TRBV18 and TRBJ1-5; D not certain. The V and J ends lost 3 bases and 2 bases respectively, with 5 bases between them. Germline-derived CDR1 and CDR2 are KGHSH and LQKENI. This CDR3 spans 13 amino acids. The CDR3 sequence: CASSPEGNQPQHF. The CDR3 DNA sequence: TGTGCCAGCTCACCGGAGGGCAATCAGCCCCAGCATTTT.

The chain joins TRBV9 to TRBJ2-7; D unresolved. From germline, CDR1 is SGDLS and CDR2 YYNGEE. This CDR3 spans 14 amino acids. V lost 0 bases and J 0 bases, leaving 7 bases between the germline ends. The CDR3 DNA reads TGTGCCAGCAGCGTAGTAGCTAACTCCTACGAGCAGTACTTC. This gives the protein CASSVVANSYEQYF.

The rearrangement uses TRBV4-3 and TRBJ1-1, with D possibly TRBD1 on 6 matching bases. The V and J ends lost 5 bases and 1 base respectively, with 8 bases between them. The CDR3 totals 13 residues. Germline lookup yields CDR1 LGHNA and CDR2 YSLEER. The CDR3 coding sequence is TGCGCCAGCAGCACGGACAGGAACACTGAAGCTTTCTTT. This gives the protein CASSTDRNTEAFF.

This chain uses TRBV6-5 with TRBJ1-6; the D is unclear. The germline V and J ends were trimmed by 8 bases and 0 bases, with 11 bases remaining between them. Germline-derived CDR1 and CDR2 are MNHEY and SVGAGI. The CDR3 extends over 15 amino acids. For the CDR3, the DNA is TGTGCCAGCGTCAGCGGAAACTCCTATAATTCACCCCTCCACTTT. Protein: CASVSGNSYNSPLHF.

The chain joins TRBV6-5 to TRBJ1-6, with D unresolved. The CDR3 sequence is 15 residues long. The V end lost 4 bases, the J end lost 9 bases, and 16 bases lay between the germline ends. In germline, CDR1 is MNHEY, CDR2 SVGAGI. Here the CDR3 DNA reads TGTGCCAGCAGTTCCGGCCCCTGGCGGAGTTCACCCCTCCACTTT. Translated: CASSSGPWRSSPLHF.

Here the CDR3 DNA reads TGTGCCAGCAGCCTGGGACAGATCAATCAGCCCCAGCATTTT. Encoded protein: CASSLGQINQPQHF. The genes are TRBV7-9 and TRBJ1-5; 7 nucleotides line up with TRBD1. Germline V gene lookup returns CDR1 SEHNR and CDR2 FQNEAQ (reference sequence). The CDR3 has 14 residues. Trimming at V came to 5 bases and at J to 3 bases, leaving 4 bases not matched to a gene.

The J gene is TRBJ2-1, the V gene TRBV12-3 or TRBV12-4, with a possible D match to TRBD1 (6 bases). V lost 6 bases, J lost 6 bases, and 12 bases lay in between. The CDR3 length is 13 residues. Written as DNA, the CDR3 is TGTGCCAGCAGCACCACAGGGATCAATGAGCAGTTCTTC. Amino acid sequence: CASSTTGINEQFF.

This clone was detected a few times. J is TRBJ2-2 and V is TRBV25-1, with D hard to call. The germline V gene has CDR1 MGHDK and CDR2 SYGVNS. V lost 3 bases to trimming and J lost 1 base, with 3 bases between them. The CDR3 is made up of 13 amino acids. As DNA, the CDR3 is TGTGCCAGCAGTGATCGGAACACCGGGGAGCTGTTTTTT. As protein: CASSDRNTGELFF.

The CDR3 DNA is TGTGCCTGGAGGCATCCCCTGGCTAGCGAGTACGAGCAGTACTTC. Its translation is CAWRHPLASEYEQYF. The V call is TRBV30, the J call TRBJ2-7; TRBD2 is a possible D gene (6 bases). Germline CDR1 is GTSNPN and CDR2 is SVGIG (reference sequence). There are 15 residues in the CDR3. Trimming took 3 bases from V and 4 from J, leaving 19 bases between them.

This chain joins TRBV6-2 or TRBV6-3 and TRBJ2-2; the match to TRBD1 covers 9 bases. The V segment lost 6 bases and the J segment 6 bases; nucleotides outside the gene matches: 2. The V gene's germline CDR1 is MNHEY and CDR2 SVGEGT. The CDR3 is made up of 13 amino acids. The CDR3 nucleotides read TGTGCCAGCAGCCGGGACAGGGCCGGGGAGCTGTTTTTT. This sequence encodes CASSRDRAGELFF.

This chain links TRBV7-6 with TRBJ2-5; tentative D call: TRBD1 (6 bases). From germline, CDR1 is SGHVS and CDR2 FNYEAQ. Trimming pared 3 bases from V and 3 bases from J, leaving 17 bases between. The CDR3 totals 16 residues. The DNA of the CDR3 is TGTGCCAGCAGCTTTGGTGGACAGCCGGGAAAAGAGACCCAGTACTTC. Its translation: CASSFGGQPGKETQYF.

DNA for the CDR3: TGTGCCAGCAGTTTTACGGGGGACGCTGAAGCTTTCTTT. Residues: CASSFTGDAEAFF. The V call is TRBV12-3 or TRBV12-4, the J call TRBJ1-1; possibly TRBD1 for D (5 bases). CDR3 length: 13 amino acids. Trimming removed 3 bases at V and 6 bases at J, with 11 bases between.

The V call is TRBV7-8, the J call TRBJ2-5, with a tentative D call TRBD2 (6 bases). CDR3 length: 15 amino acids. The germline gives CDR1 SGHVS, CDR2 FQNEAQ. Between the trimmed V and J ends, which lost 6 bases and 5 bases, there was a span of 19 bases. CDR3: CASSPFGGRSETQYF. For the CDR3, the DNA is TGTGCCAGCAGTCCATTCGGAGGGCGGTCGGAGACCCAGTACTTC.

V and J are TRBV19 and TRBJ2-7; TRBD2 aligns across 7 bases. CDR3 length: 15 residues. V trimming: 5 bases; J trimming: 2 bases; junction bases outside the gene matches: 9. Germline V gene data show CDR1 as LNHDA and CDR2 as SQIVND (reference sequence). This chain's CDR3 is CASSPSSGGTYEQYF. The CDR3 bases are TGTGCCAGTAGTCCGTCTAGCGGAGGGACCTACGAGCAGTACTTC.

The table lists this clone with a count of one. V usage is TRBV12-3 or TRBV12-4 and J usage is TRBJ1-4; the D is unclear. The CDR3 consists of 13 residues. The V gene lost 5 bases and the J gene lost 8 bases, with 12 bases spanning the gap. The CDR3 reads CASSHSRGEKLFF. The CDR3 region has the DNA TGTGCCAGCAGTCACTCAAGAGGGGAAAAACTGTTTTTT.

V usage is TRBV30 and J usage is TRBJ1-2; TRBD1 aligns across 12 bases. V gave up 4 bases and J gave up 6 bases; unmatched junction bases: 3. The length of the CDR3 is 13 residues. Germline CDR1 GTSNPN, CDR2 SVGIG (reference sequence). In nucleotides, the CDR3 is TGTGCCTGGAAGGGACAGGGGGCGCATGGCTACACCTTC. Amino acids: CAWKGQGAHGYTF.

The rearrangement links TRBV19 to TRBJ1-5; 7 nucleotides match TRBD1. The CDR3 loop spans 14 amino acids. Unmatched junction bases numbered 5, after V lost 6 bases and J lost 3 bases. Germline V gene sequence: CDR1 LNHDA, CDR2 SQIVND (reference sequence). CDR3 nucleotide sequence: TGTGCCAGTAGGGGGACAGCAATCAATCAGCCCCAGCATTTT. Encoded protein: CASRGTAINQPQHF.

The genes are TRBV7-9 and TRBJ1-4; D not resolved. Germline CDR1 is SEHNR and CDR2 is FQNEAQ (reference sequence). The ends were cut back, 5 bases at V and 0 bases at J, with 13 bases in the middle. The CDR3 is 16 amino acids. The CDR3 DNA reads TGTGCCAGCAGCAGCGAGAAGGGAGCAACTAATGAAAAACTGTTTTTT. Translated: CASSSEKGATNEKLFF.

The CDR3 DNA is TGTGCCAGCAGCTTTCCTAGCGGGGGGGTGTATTTT. Protein sequence: CASSFPSGGVYF. The chain recombines TRBV7-9 with TRBJ2-3; TRBD2 aligns across 12 bases. The V gene's germline CDR1 is SEHNR and CDR2 FQNEAQ (reference sequence). V lost 3 bases to trimming and J lost 14 bases; unmatched junction nucleotides: 3. The CDR3 is made up of 12 amino acids.

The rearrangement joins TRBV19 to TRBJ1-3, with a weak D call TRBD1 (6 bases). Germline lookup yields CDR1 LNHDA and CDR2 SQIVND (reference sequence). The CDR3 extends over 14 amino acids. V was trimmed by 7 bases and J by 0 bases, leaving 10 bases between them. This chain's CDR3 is CASTDRYSGNTIYF. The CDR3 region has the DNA TGTGCCAGTACGGACAGATACTCTGGAAACACCATATATTTT.

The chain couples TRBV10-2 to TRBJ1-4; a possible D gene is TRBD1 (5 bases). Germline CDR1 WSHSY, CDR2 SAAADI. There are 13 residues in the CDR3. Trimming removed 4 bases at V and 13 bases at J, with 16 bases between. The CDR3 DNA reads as TGCGCCAGCAGTGTCCCGGACACGGACGGACTGTTTTTT. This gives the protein CASSVPDTDGLFF.

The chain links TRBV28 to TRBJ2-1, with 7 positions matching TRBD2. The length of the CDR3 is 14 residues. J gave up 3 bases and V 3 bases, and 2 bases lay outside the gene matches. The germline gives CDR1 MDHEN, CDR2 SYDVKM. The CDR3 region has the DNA TGTGCCAGCAGTTTCGGGGGGAACTACAATGAGCAGTTCTTC. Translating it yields CASSFGGNYNEQFF.

The chain's CDR3 is CASSLEGAGSDTQYF. The CDR3 coding sequence is TGCGCCAGCAGCTTGGAAGGGGCCGGGTCAGATACGCAGTATTTT. This chain links TRBV5-1 with TRBJ2-3; possible D gene TRBD1, 5 bases. Germline lookup yields CDR1 SGHRS and CDR2 YFSETQ. Trimming took off 0 bases at V and 4 bases at J, with 12 bases between the two ends. The CDR3 is made up of 15 amino acids.

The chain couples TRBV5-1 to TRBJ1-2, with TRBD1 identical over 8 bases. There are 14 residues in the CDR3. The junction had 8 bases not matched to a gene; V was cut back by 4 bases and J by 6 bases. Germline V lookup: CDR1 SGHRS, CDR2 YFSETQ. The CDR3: CASSPIQGVDGYTF. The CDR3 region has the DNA TGCGCCAGCAGCCCCATACAGGGGGTAGATGGCTACACCTTC. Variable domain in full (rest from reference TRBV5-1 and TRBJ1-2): KAGVTQTPRYLIKTRGQQVTLSCSPISGHRSVSWYQQTPGQGLQFLFEYFSETQRNKGNFPGRFSGRQFSNSRSEMNVSTLELGDSALYLCASSPIQGVDGYTFGSGTRLTVV.

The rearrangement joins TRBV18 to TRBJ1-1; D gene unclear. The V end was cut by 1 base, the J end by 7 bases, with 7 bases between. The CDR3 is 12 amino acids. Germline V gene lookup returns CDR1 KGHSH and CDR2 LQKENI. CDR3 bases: TGTGCCAGCTCACCACGGGAGGGTGAAGCTTTCTTT. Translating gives CASSPREGEAFF.